The clone carrying this T cell receptor beta chain was seen ten or more times. This sample stems from a study of CD8 T cells in ankylosing spondylitis. Quantitative barcoded 5'-RACE was used to prepare TCR beta libraries. Each CDR3 protein is one row after TCRdb ran MiXCR on the 5' RACE reads. In the table there are hundreds of thousands of distinct CDR3 sequences, approximately 8% of which are singletons. Sequenced input: blood, either unsorted or a sorted T cell fraction (not recorded which). This sequence was found in a female donor with ankylosing spondylitis or in good health (not recorded which).

CDR3 in amino acids: CASSIGTTDTQYF. The DNA for the CDR3 is TGTGCCAGCAGCATCGGGACTACAGATACGCAGTATTTT. The V call is TRBV7-9, the J call TRBJ2-3, with a possible D match to TRBD2 (6 bases). V dropped 5 bases and J dropped 3 bases, with 9 bases sitting between them. In germline, CDR1 is SEHNR, CDR2 FQNEAQ (reference sequence). The length of the CDR3 is 13 residues.